This T cell receptor beta chain was obtained from a study of blood T cell repertoires in COVID-19 (dated by TCRdb to the early 2020s). General notes on the study: Samples covering the acute and convalescent phases of COVID-19 were provided by collaborators in the United States, Italy and Spain. The material from the prospective study consisted of cDNA or gDNA derived from T cells, B-cell-depleted T cells, or PBMCs. Deeply sampled blood TCRbeta repertoires from subjects exposed to, actively infected with, or recovered from COVID-19 were included in the dataset. The repertoires were released in a freely available public database meant as a resource for research on the immune response to SARS-CoV-2. Samples came from the ongoing ImmuneRACE study (first 160 participants) plus 1,254 subjects from 6 global collaborators. Sample metadata almost always included a de-identified subject ID, COVID-19 status, age in years and sex. Where HLA class I and class II types were available, the types were taken from metadata supplied by the sample provider, not from assay-based typing. Summary of the overall study and its limitations: The amount of clinical and demographic metadata varied by source and participant and was provided uncurated.

Reading the germline V gene gives CDR1 SGHTA and CDR2 FQGTGA. The CDR3 spans 16 residues, from the cysteine through the phenylalanine. The CDR3 DNA has 48 bases and is translated from base 1. The junction carries 24 bases between V and J, which are trimmed by 6 bases and 7 bases respectively. TCRbeta CDR3 regions were amplified from genomic DNA by means of the immunoSEQ Assay, a bias-controlled multiplex PCR. The published analysis was carried out like this. Within the assay, amplification of reference gene primers was used to estimate how many nucleated cells each sample contained. To quantify the absolute abundance of each unique TCRbeta CDR3 rearrangement, sequence reads were collapsed and filtered. For each sample, productive Simpson clonality was calculated as the square root of Simpson's diversity index across productive rearrangements. The immuneACCESS repertoire file appears here via TCRdb, limited to in-frame rearrangements. These files lack a portion of the clones; in checked studies, under half of the deficit traces to unresolved V genes, and the cause of the others is not known. Clone size and the V and J calls come from that table; the DNA yielded D and trimming. The sample has roughly 100,000 clones on record, 85% of them singletons. Under 4.5% of the sample is in the top ten clones.

With respect to this clone: Its binding antigen is unknown. No much larger clone exists at a distance of one base, and base qualities are not known.

Whole blood was collected in K2EDTA tubes by collaborating institutions according to the institutions' own protocols. For TCRbeta analysis, collaborator samples were shipped as frozen whole blood, as isolated PBMCs, or as DNA extracted from either sample type. This clonotype was sampled from a man aged 45-65 years with acute or convalescent COVID-19. Specimen: peripheral blood. The sequence links TRBV7-3 to TRBJ1-2; tentative D gene TRBD1, with 6 bases matching. Here the CDR3 is given as CASSPSPLQGSVGYTF. Read as DNA, the sequence is TGTGCCAGCAGTCCCTCTCCCTTACAGGGATCAGTTGGCTACACCTTC.